This passage covers 16 T cell receptor beta chains from one sample sequenced in a study of T cells after yellow fever vaccination. TCRdb called the 5' RACE reads again in MiXCR, with one record for every CDR3 protein. The sample includes 620,000 or so distinct CDR3 sequences, more than 9% of them seen just once. The material sequenced was PBMCs, taken on the day of the yellow fever booster vaccination. The receptors were sampled from a man aged 25 to 45 who received the YFV17D yellow fever vaccine.

This sequence joins TRBV7-3 and TRBJ2-7, with D maybe TRBD1 (6 bases). CDR1 is SGHTA and CDR2 is FQGTGA in the germline V gene. The CDR3 is 13 residues long. The V gene lost 4 bases and the J gene lost 6 bases, with 13 bases spanning the gap. CDR3 DNA: TGTGCCAGCAGCTATCAGGGGATGACCGAGCAGTACTTC. Translated: CASSYQGMTEQYF.

This sequence joins TRBV15 and TRBJ1-1; maybe TRBD1 (5 bases). The germline V gene has CDR1 LNHNV and CDR2 YYDKDF (reference sequence). V dropped 3 bases and J dropped 0 bases, with 11 bases sitting between them. The CDR3 has 15 amino acids. The CDR3 reads CATSRPLTVNTEAFF. The CDR3 coding sequence is TGTGCCACCAGCAGGCCCCTGACAGTGAACACTGAAGCTTTCTTT.

This clonotype came up a few times. The J gene is TRBJ2-5, the V gene TRBV5-6; D gene uncertain. Germline-derived CDR1 and CDR2 are SGHDT and YYEEEE. The CDR3 covers 14 residues. The V end lost 5 bases, the J end lost 0 bases, and 11 bases lay between the germline ends. CDR3 coding DNA: TGTGCCAGCAGATATTCCCAGTACCAAGAGACCCAGTACTTC. Residues: CASRYSQYQETQYF.

This clonotype was counted a few times. The V call is TRBV2, the J call TRBJ2-1, with D perhaps assigned TRBD1 or TRBD2 (5 bases each). There are 14 residues in the CDR3. Per the germline V gene, CDR1 is SNHLY and CDR2 is FYNNEI. The germline V and J ends were trimmed by 7 bases and 9 bases, with 19 bases remaining between them. The CDR3 spells CASTQSPGTGEQFF. Here the CDR3 DNA reads TGTGCCAGCACCCAATCTCCTGGGACGGGTGAGCAGTTCTTC.

This sequence joins TRBV20-1 and TRBJ2-1; TRBD2 matches at 9 bases. The germline gives CDR1 DFQATT, CDR2 SNEGSKA (reference sequence). This CDR3 has 17 amino acids. Trimming cost V 3 bases and J 3 bases; bases outside gene matches: 12. Here the CDR3 DNA reads TGCAGTGCTAGTGGGTTTCGTCGGACTAGCGACTACAATGAGCAGTTCTTC. It codes for CSASGFRRTSDYNEQFF.

This clonotype came up a few times. The CDR3 nucleotides read TGTGCCAGCAGTTTCATCCCTAGAAGGCTAGCGGGAGGGCTCAATGAGCAGTTCTTC. It is translated as CASSFIPRRLAGGLNEQFF. V usage is TRBV6-5 and J usage is TRBJ2-1; 12 positions agree with TRBD2. The trim removed 4 bases at V and 6 bases at J, leaving 16 bases unmatched. Germline CDR1 MNHEY, CDR2 SVGAGI. The CDR3 totals 19 residues.

A few counts support this clonotype. The rearrangement uses TRBV9 and TRBJ1-1; D unclear. The CDR3 runs to 13 residues. Trimming shortened V by 4 bases and J by 3 bases, and 10 bases separated the two germline ends. CDR1 and CDR2 from the germline V gene are SGDLS and YYNGEE. The CDR3 loop is CASSPRLDTEAFF. CDR3 bases: TGTGCCAGCAGCCCCCGTCTGGACACTGAAGCTTTCTTT.

This clonotype was picked up a small number of times. The rearrangement links TRBV7-9 to TRBJ2-7, with D possibly being TRBD1 (6 bases). This CDR3 contains 15 residues. V was clipped by 3 bases and J by 5 bases, with 17 bases between them. Per germline, CDR1 SEHNR and CDR2 FQNEAQ (reference sequence). DNA of the CDR3: TGTGCCAGCAGCTTTGACGGTAGGGGGACGCACGAGCAGTACTTC. Amino acid sequence: CASSFDGRGTHEQYF.

CDR3 amino acids: CSALSDRTETGELFF. CDR3 nucleotides: TGCAGTGCTCTATCTGACAGGACTGAAACCGGGGAGCTGTTTTTT. The chain joins TRBV20-1 to TRBJ2-2; a possible D gene is TRBD1 (6 bases). CDR1 is DFQATT, CDR2 SNEGSKA, per germline (reference sequence). Deletions cut 5 bases from V and 5 bases from J, with 18 bases between. This CDR3 is 15 amino acids long.

This chain uses TRBV20-1 with TRBJ2-3, with 8 bases aligning to TRBD2. Germline lookup yields CDR1 DFQATT and CDR2 SNEGSKA (reference sequence). CDR3 length equals 15 residues. V shed 1 base and J 1 base; nucleotides not matched to a gene: 4. Here the CDR3 DNA reads TGCAGTGCTAGAGCAGCAGCGGGAGGCACAGATACGCAGTATTTT. Its translation is CSARAAAGGTDTQYF.

This clonotype has ten or more counts. The chain uses TRBV7-9 and TRBJ1-1; no clear D gene. The CDR3 length is 11 residues. The V and J ends lost 4 bases and 1 base respectively, with 1 base between them. CDR1 is SEHNR, CDR2 FQNEAQ, per germline (reference sequence). CDR3 coding DNA: TGTGCCAGCAGCTGGAACACTGAAGCTTTCTTT. It translates to CASSWNTEAFF.

The gene calls are TRBV7-9 and TRBJ2-7, with 10 bases matching TRBD2. The germline CDR1 and CDR2 sequences are SEHNR and FQNEAQ (reference sequence). The CDR3 has 15 residues. Trimming at V came to 2 bases and at J to 4 bases, leaving 5 bases not matched to a gene. The DNA for the CDR3 is TGTGCCAGCAGCTTAAGCGGGAGGGCCTCGTACGAGCAGTACTTC. Protein product: CASSLSGRASYEQYF.

The J gene is TRBJ2-1, the V gene TRBV5-6, with D unresolved. V lost 5 bases and J lost 8, with 8 bases in between. Germline V CDR1 and CDR2: SGHDT, YYEEEE. The CDR3 totals 11 residues. The CDR3 DNA is TGTGCCAGCAGTATGGTGGATGAGCAGTTCTTC. It yields the protein CASSMVDEQFF.

This clonotype appeared a few times. The V call is TRBV5-6, the J call TRBJ2-7; D unresolved. V was pared by 2 bases and J by 7 bases, with 16 bases between. In germline, CDR1 is SGHDT, CDR2 YYEEEE. The CDR3 length is 14 residues. The CDR3: CASSLGPTNGEQYF. The DNA for the CDR3 is TGTGCCAGCAGCTTAGGTCCAACAAATGGGGAGCAGTACTTC.

A few counts support this clonotype. This chain uses TRBV19 with TRBJ2-1, with D hard to call. Germline V gene sequence: CDR1 LNHDA, CDR2 SQIVND (reference sequence). V dropped 6 bases and J dropped 6 bases, with 18 bases sitting between them. The CDR3 has 15 amino acids. CDR3 residues: CASRFWGVKGNEQFF. The CDR3 bases are TGTGCCAGTAGATTTTGGGGTGTAAAGGGCAATGAGCAGTTCTTC.

The chain carries TRBV28 and TRBJ2-7; 8 bases align to TRBD2. J was trimmed by 5 bases and V by 4 bases; bases with no gene match: 13. CDR3 length: 16 residues. Germline V gene lookup returns CDR1 MDHEN and CDR2 SYDVKM. DNA for the CDR3: TGTGCCAGCAGTTATCCGAGGGCGGGAGGAAAGCACGAGCAGTACTTC. It codes for CASSYPRAGGKHEQYF.